This T cell receptor beta chain derives from a study of tumor-infiltrating lymphocytes in localized non-small cell lung cancer. Whole-study results and caveats: Tumor T-cell fraction was not associated with recurrence-free survival. Compared with uninvolved lung, tumors showed higher T cell infiltration by TCRbeta sequencing. Not all patients were TCR sequenced, owing to tissue quantity. Each assay used a separate piece of the same tissue.

Libraries were prepared by immunoSEQ multiplex PCR; TCRdb keeps only in-frame clonotypes and omits some of them. The sample has 5,500 to 8,500 clones, just under 75% seen once. This clone has only a few counts. What it binds is unknown. The V end lost 7 bases, the J end lost 2 bases, and 12 bases lay between the germline ends. Germline V lookup: CDR1 MNHNY, CDR2 SVGAGI (reference sequence). The CDR3 extends over 14 amino acids. The origin of this receptor is a human donor with non-small cell lung cancer. This chain joins TRBV6-6 and TRBJ2-4; the D gene is possibly TRBD2 (5 bases). The sequencing sample was made of lung tumor tissue. The CDR3 sequence: CASIPRASKNIQYF. CDR3 nucleotides: TGTGCCAGCATTCCGCGGGCGTCCAAAAACATTCAGTACTTC.